This entry is about one T cell receptor (beta chain). The sample comes from a study of blood T cell repertoires in COVID-19. Germline loops: CDR1 SEHNR, CDR2 FQNEAQ (reference sequence). V lost 1 base and J 4 bases, leaving 13 bases between the germline ends. CDR3 length equals 15 residues. Assay: immunoSEQ multiplex PCR; the TCRdb copy retains only in-frame clones and omits some. The data contain roughly 100,000 clones, around 81% of them singletons. Those enrolled in Seattle joined during active infection and were followed longitudinally afterward. The V call is TRBV7-9, the J call TRBJ1-1; TRBD1 might be the D (5 bases). This clonotype was sampled from an older man with COVID-19, enrolled during active disease. The specimen sequenced was peripheral blood. CDR3 coding DNA: TGTGCCAGCAGCTTAGGTTATCGGGGGGGCACTGAAGCTTTCTTT. Protein product: CASSLGYRGGTEAFF.